One TCR beta chain is described in this entry. The assay was immunoSEQ multiplex PCR, and TCRdb's table has in-frame clones only and misses some. This sample has about 310,000 clones; more than 70% occur once, and the top ten carry approximately 8%. This sample stems from a study of blood T cell repertoires in COVID-19. Germline V gene data show CDR1 as MDHEN and CDR2 as SYDVKM. Trimming removed 2 bases from V and 5 bases from J, with 21 bases in between. The CDR3 runs to 17 residues. The receptor comes from a woman aged 50 to 60 who had recovered from COVID-19. The chain employs TRBV28 and TRBJ1-2; a weak D match, TRBD1 (5 bases). Sequencing was carried out using peripheral blood. CDR3 sequence reads: CASSLVAGQGSAYGYTF. In nucleotides, the CDR3 is TGTGCCAGCAGTTTAGTTGCAGGGCAAGGATCGGCGTATGGCTACACCTTC.